Below, 23 T cell receptor beta chains from the same sample are listed, as sequenced in a study of T cells in Graves' hyperthyroidism and ophthalmopathy. It was RNA transcripts that yielded the amplified TCR beta CDR3 regions. RT-PCR in the first round (using the HTBI primer set) targeted the TCR CDR3. TCRdb reanalysed the multiplex PCR reads using MiXCR and keeps one entry per CDR3 protein. This sample has some 770,000 distinct CDR3 sequences; roughly 17% occur once, and the top ten carry approximately 8.4%. Input material: blood. The receptors stem from a man between 18 and 35 years old with Graves' hyperthyroidism.

This clonotype was counted only a few times. The chain links TRBV12-3 or TRBV12-4 to TRBJ1-1; D is unclear. The V gene lost 3 bases and the J gene lost 1 base, with 12 bases spanning the gap. This CDR3 region has 15 residues. CDR3 region: CASSFGLWANTEAFF. The CDR3 region has the DNA TGTGCCAGCAGTTTCGGGTTGTGGGCGAACACTGAAGCTTTCTTT.

This clonotype was found a few times. The chain links TRBV6-1 to TRBJ2-1; D might be TRBD1 (6 bases). Germline CDR1 is MNHNS and CDR2 is SASEGT. The ends were cut back, 4 bases at V and 12 bases at J, with 7 bases in the middle. The CDR3 has 10 residues. As DNA, the CDR3 is TGTGCCAGCAGTGCAGGGGTGCAGTTCTTC. Protein: CASSAGVQFF.

In this sample, this clonotype turned up a few times. The rearrangement joins TRBV7-2 to TRBJ2-1, with no clear D. Germline assignment: CDR1 SGHTA and CDR2 FQGNSA. Trimming stripped 4 bases from V and 10 bases from J, with 8 bases between. This CDR3 comprises 11 residues. CDR3 nucleotides: TGTGCCAGCAGCTGGGCGAAAGAGCAGTTCTTC. It encodes CASSWAKEQFF.

This clonotype has at least ten counts. The CDR3 region is CASNSGGAAYEQYF. The CDR3 DNA reads TGTGCCAGCAATAGCGGGGGGGCGGCCTACGAGCAGTACTTC. The rearrangement joins TRBV28 to TRBJ2-7; TRBD2 matches 11 bases. Trimming cost V 7 bases and J 2 bases; bases outside gene matches: 4. The germline CDR1 and CDR2 sequences are MDHEN and SYDVKM. The CDR3 runs to 14 residues.

This clonotype was seen a few times. V usage is TRBV11-2 and J usage is TRBJ2-5, with D possibly matching TRBD1 (6 bases). V dropped 5 bases and J dropped 5 bases, with 15 bases sitting between them. CDR3 length: 14 amino acids. The germline V gene has CDR1 SGHAT and CDR2 FQNNGV. CDR3 amino acids: CASSLGHPSETQYF. The CDR3 DNA sequence: TGTGCCAGCAGCCTGGGACATCCCTCGGAGACCCAGTACTTC.

This clonotype showed up just once. The limits of the CDR3 on the DNA are not certain, so only TCRdb's listed CDR3 is given. This chain links TRBV2 with TRBJ2-7; the listed D gene, TRBD1, was not tested against the DNA. The CDR3 is 24 residues long, counting both termini. CDR1 SNHLY and CDR2 FYNNEI come from the germline V gene. The CDR3 loop reads CASSDSGFYLCAWSVPGGPYEQYF.

This clonotype was found many times. V is TRBV2 and J is TRBJ1-1; 8 bases match TRBD1. The CDR3 runs 15 residues. V lost 1 base, J lost 5 bases, and 6 bases stayed unmatched. Germline V CDR1 and CDR2: SNHLY, FYNNEI. The CDR3 coding sequence is TGTGCCAGCAGTGAAGACAGGGGGTGGGGGACTGAAGCTTTCTTT. It translates to CASSEDRGWGTEAFF.

This clonotype was picked up a small number of times. The V call is TRBV15, the J call TRBJ2-5; TRBD1 aligns across 7 bases. This CDR3 contains 15 residues. Germline V gene data show CDR1 as LNHNV and CDR2 as YYDKDF (reference sequence). V trimming: 5 bases; J trimming: 3 bases; junction bases outside the gene matches: 9. CDR3 nucleotides: TGTGCCACCAGCGCGTACCGGGACAGAAAAGAGACCCAGTACTTC. Encoded protein: CATSAYRDRKETQYF.

The chain joins TRBV29-1 to TRBJ2-1; no clear D gene. V lost 5 bases to trimming and J lost 2 bases, with 10 bases between them. The CDR3 covers 13 residues. The germline CDR1 and CDR2 sequences are SQVTM and ANQGSEA. CDR3 sequence (DNA): TGCAGCGTTTTGTACAGACCCTACAATGAGCAGTTCTTC. Amino acid sequence: CSVLYRPYNEQFF.

This clonotype appeared a few times. The chain combines TRBV20-1 with TRBJ2-3, with TRBD2 matching 9 bases. The V gene end was trimmed by 6 bases and the J gene end by 2 bases; junction bases not matched to a gene: 9. In germline, CDR1 is DFQATT, CDR2 SNEGSKA (reference sequence). The CDR3 has 15 residues. CDR3 sequence: CSAPATSGFTDTQYF. The CDR3 DNA follows: TGCAGTGCCCCTGCGACTAGCGGATTCACAGATACGCAGTATTTT.

Many counts were recorded for this clonotype. V usage is TRBV12-3 or TRBV12-4 and J usage is TRBJ1-3; a possible D gene is TRBD1 (6 bases). The CDR3 is 17 amino acids. Trimming took off 3 bases at V and 0 bases at J, with 15 bases between the two ends. The CDR3: CASSFSPGEGSGNTIYF. The CDR3 region has the DNA TGTGCCAGCAGTTTCTCGCCAGGGGAGGGCTCTGGAAACACCATATATTTT.

This clonotype was counted ten times or more. The chain employs TRBV12-3 or TRBV12-4 and TRBJ2-7, with 8 bases matching TRBD2. Trimming at V came to 5 bases and at J to 5 bases, leaving 5 bases not matched to a gene. This CDR3 is built from 13 residues. CDR3 protein: CASSMSGRNEQYF. CDR3 DNA sequence: TGTGCCAGCAGTATGAGCGGGAGAAACGAGCAGTACTTC.

This clonotype was found many times. This chain connects TRBV30 to TRBJ1-1; D not resolved. Germline assignment: CDR1 GTSNPN and CDR2 SVGIG (reference sequence). The germline V and J ends were trimmed by 5 bases and 0 bases, with 7 bases remaining between them. The CDR3 runs 12 residues. CDR3: CAWGALNTEAFF. The CDR3 DNA follows: TGTGCCTGGGGAGCGTTGAACACTGAAGCTTTCTTT.

This clonotype was seen a few times. This CDR3 reads CAAAGGNQETQYF. DNA for the CDR3: TGTGCCGCGGCGGGAGGGAACCAAGAGACCCAGTACTTC. J is TRBJ2-5 and V is TRBV6-1; 9 bases agree with TRBD2. V shed 11 bases, J shed 0 bases, and the junction held 4 bases outside the gene matches. CDR3 length: 13 amino acids. Germline values: CDR1 MNHNS, CDR2 SASEGT.

This clonotype was seen at least ten times. The chain is built from TRBV18 and TRBJ2-7, with TRBD2 matching 15 bases. Germline loops: CDR1 KGHSH, CDR2 LQKENI. The CDR3 runs to 18 residues. The trim removed 3 bases at V and 0 bases at J, leaving 6 bases unmatched. CDR3 bases: TGTGCCAGCTCACCTGGACTAGCGGGAGGGTCAGTCTCCTACGAGCAGTACTTC. Translation: CASSPGLAGGSVSYEQYF. Drawing the rest from reference TRBV18 and TRBJ2-7, the complete variable domain is NAGVMQNPRHLVRRRGQEARLRCSPMKGHSHVYWYRQLPEEGLKFMVYLQKENIIDESGMPKERFSAEFPKEGPSILRIQQVVRGDSAAYFCASSPGLAGGSVSYEQYFGPGTRLTVT.

This clonotype was counted at least ten times. The chain links TRBV6-1 to TRBJ2-1, with D possibly TRBD2 on 6 matching bases. The CDR3 is made up of 17 amino acids. The ends were cut back, 0 bases at V and 4 bases at J, with 16 bases in the middle. In germline, CDR1 is MNHNS, CDR2 SASEGT. The CDR3 region is CASSEARASVRYNEQFF. Written as DNA, the CDR3 is TGTGCCAGCAGTGAAGCGCGGGCTAGCGTGCGATACAATGAGCAGTTCTTC.

The genes are TRBV2 and TRBJ2-5, with D perhaps assigned TRBD1 or TRBD2 (5 bases each). The CDR3 loop spans 14 amino acids. Germline values: CDR1 SNHLY, CDR2 FYNNEI. V was pared by 8 bases and J by 1 base, with 14 bases between. CDR3 region: CASEPGPRQETQYF. The CDR3 DNA reads TGTGCCAGCGAACCGGGACCCCGCCAAGAGACCCAGTACTTC. Together with reference TRBV2 and TRBJ2-5, the CDR3 gives the full variable domain: EPEVTQTPSHQVTQMGQEVILRCVPISNHLYFYWYRQILGQKVEFLVSFYNNEISEKSEIFDDQFSVERPDGSNFTLKIRSTKLEDSAMYFCASEPGPRQETQYFGPGTRLLVL.

This clonotype was seen many times. The chain joins TRBV10-1 to TRBJ2-7; D is perhaps TRBD1 or TRBD2 (5 bases each). The germline gives CDR1 WNHNN, CDR2 SYGVQD (reference sequence). V was pared by 6 bases and J by 3 bases, with 18 bases between. The CDR3 consists of 15 residues. CDR3 amino acids: CASSPGTPGIYEQYF. In DNA, the CDR3 is TGCGCCAGCAGCCCTGGGACCCCAGGGATCTACGAGCAGTACTTC.

This clonotype was recorded many times. This chain uses TRBV20-1 with TRBJ2-7; TRBD1 aligns across 7 bases. Germline CDR1 and CDR2: DFQATT and SNEGSKA (reference sequence). The CDR3 extends over 12 amino acids. J was trimmed by 2 bases and V by 7 bases; bases with no gene match: 5. The CDR3 DNA follows: TGCAGTGTCCCGGGACAGACCTACGAGCAGTACTTC. Translation: CSVPGQTYEQYF.

This clonotype was recorded at least ten times. The gene calls are TRBV12-3 or TRBV12-4 and TRBJ2-5; 12 positions agree with TRBD1. Unmatched junction bases numbered 12, after V lost 8 bases and J lost 5 bases. This CDR3 is built from 16 residues. CDR3 in DNA: TGTGCCAGCGGCTCGGGCGGGACAGGGGGCGAGGAGACCCAGTACTTC. Amino acid sequence: CASGSGGTGGEETQYF.

This clonotype was found many times. The V call is TRBV28, the J call TRBJ2-1; D tentatively fits TRBD1 or TRBD2 (5 bases each). The CDR3 consists of 17 residues. Germline CDR1 reads MDHEN; CDR2 reads SYDVKM. The germline V and J ends were trimmed by 5 bases and 3 bases, with 20 bases remaining between them. CDR3 amino acids: CASSANVFTGGYNEQFF. Written as DNA, the CDR3 is TGTGCCAGCAGTGCCAATGTTTTCACAGGAGGCTACAATGAGCAGTTCTTC.

This clonotype turned up a few times. V gene TRBV20-1 combines with J gene TRBJ2-4; the match to TRBD2 covers 8 bases. Trimming cost V 3 bases and J 2 bases; bases outside gene matches: 15. The CDR3 spans 18 residues. Germline V gives CDR1 DFQATT, CDR2 SNEGSKA (reference sequence). The chain's CDR3 is CSARPGGGRPSTKNIQYF. Here the CDR3 DNA reads TGCAGTGCTAGGCCGGGGGGCGGGAGGCCCTCTACCAAAAACATTCAGTACTTC.

There are many counts of this clonotype. This chain connects TRBV18 to TRBJ2-1; D remains ambiguous. The CDR3 totals 13 residues. V was cut by 6 bases and J by 3 bases, with 9 bases left in between. Germline lookup yields CDR1 KGHSH and CDR2 LQKENI. The chain's CDR3 is CASSKGYYNEQFF. The CDR3 DNA is TGTGCCAGCTCCAAGGGTTACTACAATGAGCAGTTCTTC.